This TCR beta chain was sequenced during a study of T cells after yellow fever vaccination. By 5'RACE template switching, TCR cDNA was produced, with a universal primer site and UMIs added in the process. A single record per CDR3 protein comes from TCRdb applying MiXCR to the 5' RACE reads. Found here are hundreds of thousands of distinct CDR3 sequences, about 5.2% of them singletons; the top ten hold roughly 3%. General study results and limits: Abundant clonotypes from the bulk population could get into FACS-sorted repertoires as contaminants. Post-booster samples contained most primary-vaccination clones (approximately 96% CD4, around 90% CD8). Just a small share of clonotypes turned up in the CD4 compartment as well as the CD8 compartment.

Trimming left V 4 bases short and J 1 base short, with 13 bases between. Germline values: CDR1 DFQATT, CDR2 SNEGSKA (reference sequence). The CDR3 has 14 amino acids. This clonotype occurred a few times. Antigen unknown. The TCR was taken from a man aged 18 to 35 who received the YFV17D yellow fever vaccine. The rearrangement uses TRBV20-1 and TRBJ1-1, with D maybe TRBD1 (6 bases). The source was CD4+ T cells sorted from PBMCs, collected on the day of the yellow fever booster vaccination. In DNA, the CDR3 is TGCAGTGCTAAGGTCCGGGGGGCGAACACTGAAGCTTTCTTT. It codes for CSAKVRGANTEAFF.